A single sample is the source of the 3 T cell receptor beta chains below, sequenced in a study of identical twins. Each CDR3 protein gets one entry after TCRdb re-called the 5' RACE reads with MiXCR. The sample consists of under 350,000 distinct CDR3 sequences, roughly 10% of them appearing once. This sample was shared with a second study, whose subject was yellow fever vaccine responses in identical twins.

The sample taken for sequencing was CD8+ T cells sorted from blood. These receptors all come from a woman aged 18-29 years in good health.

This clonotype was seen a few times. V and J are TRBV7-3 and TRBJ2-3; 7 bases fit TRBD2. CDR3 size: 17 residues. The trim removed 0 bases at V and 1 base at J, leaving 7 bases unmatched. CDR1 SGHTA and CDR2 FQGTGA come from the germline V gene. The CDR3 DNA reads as TGTGCCAGCAGCTTAACTGGGGAAACTAGCGGCACAGATACGCAGTATTTT. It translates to CASSLTGETSGTDTQYF.

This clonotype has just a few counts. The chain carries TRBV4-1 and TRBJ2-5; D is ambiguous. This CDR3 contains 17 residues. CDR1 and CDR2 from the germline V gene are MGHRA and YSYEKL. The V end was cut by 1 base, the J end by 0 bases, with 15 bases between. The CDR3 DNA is TGCGCCAGCAGCCAAGTTCCTCCCCAGGCATACCAAGAGACCCAGTACTTC. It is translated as CASSQVPPQAYQETQYF.

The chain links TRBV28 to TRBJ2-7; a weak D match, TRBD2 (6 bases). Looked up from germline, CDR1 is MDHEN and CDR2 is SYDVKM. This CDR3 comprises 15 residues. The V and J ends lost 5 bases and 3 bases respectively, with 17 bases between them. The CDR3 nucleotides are TGTGCCAGCAGTCTGTTGGGGACTGGAGGCTACGAGCAGTACTTC. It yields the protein CASSLLGTGGYEQYF. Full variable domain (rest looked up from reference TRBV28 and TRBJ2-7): DVKVTQSSRYLVKRTGEKVFLECVQDMDHENMFWYRQDPGLGLRLIYFSYDVKMKEKGDIPEGYSVSREKKERFSLILESASTNQTSMYLCASSLLGTGGYEQYFGPGTRLTVT.